Listed here are 30 T cell receptor beta chains from one sample, sequenced in a study of T cells in localized non-small cell lung cancer. Only in-frame clones appear in the TCRdb table, and some are missing; sequencing was by immunoSEQ multiplex PCR. The data hold 30,000 or so clones, with roughly 91% observed a single time. The specimen was peripheral blood, collected before any cancer treatment. The receptors derive from a female donor of 60 years or more with stage III squamous cell lung carcinoma.

The rearrangement joins TRBV10-2 to TRBJ1-3; 10 bases line up with TRBD1. The CDR3 extends over 15 amino acids. Germline CDR1 WSHSY, CDR2 SAAADI. V lost 5 bases to trimming and J lost 4 bases; unmatched junction nucleotides: 5. CDR3: CASSLGQGIGNTIYF. DNA for the CDR3: TGCGCCAGCAGTTTGGGACAGGGGATCGGAAACACCATATATTTT.

The chain is built from TRBV2 and TRBJ1-5, with D possibly TRBD1 on 6 matching bases. The CDR3 is made up of 14 amino acids. Per germline, CDR1 SNHLY and CDR2 FYNNEI. Trimming pared 5 bases from V and 0 bases from J, leaving 8 bases between. The CDR3 DNA reads as TGTGCCAGCAGTCTACAGGGTAGCAATCAGCCCCAGCATTTT. Its protein product is CASSLQGSNQPQHF.

The chain combines TRBV10-1 with TRBJ2-2; 9 bases match TRBD2. CDR3 length equals 16 residues. The V and J ends lost 3 bases and 0 bases, in that order; junction bases with no gene match: 2. The germline gives CDR1 WNHNN, CDR2 SYGVQD (reference sequence). CDR3 bases: TGCGCCAGCAGTGACATAGCGGGGGCGAACACCGGGGAGCTGTTTTTT. Residues: CASSDIAGANTGELFF.

Here the CDR3 reads CASSIRQGDEQYF. In DNA form, the CDR3 reads TGTGCCAGTAGTATCCGACAGGGGGACGAGCAGTACTTC. This chain connects TRBV19 to TRBJ2-5; 9 nucleotides match TRBD1. With the DNA end fitting TRBJ2-7 better, the J assignment may be wrong. The germline CDR1 and CDR2 sequences are LNHDA and SQIVND (reference sequence). The CDR3 consists of 13 residues.

This clone was detected once. This chain links TRBV4-3 with TRBJ1-1; the D gene is possibly TRBD1 (5 bases). CDR1 is LGHNA, CDR2 YSLEER, per germline. The CDR3 spans 18 residues. With 0 bases removed from V and 3 bases from J, the gap between germline ends came to 20 bases. The CDR3 sequence: CASSQDSGRAALDTEAFF. The CDR3 nucleotides read TGCGCCAGCAGCCAAGATTCAGGGAGGGCCGCGTTAGACACTGAAGCTTTCTTT.

The chain uses TRBV28 and TRBJ2-1; weak D call: TRBD1 (5 bases). The CDR3 covers 15 residues. V was trimmed by 7 bases and J by 7 bases, leaving 20 bases between them. Germline CDR1 MDHEN, CDR2 SYDVKM. The CDR3 nucleotides are TGTGCCAGCAACCATCTAGATGGGGCCAAGAATGAGCAGTTCTTC. Protein sequence: CASNHLDGAKNEQFF.

The chain is built from TRBV14 and TRBJ2-7; 12 positions agree with TRBD2. Germline lookup yields CDR1 SGHDN and CDR2 FVKESK. The CDR3 loop spans 15 amino acids. With V trimmed by 4 bases and J by 6 bases, 7 bases remained unmatched. Here the CDR3 reads CASSRGLAGKGEQYF. The CDR3 bases are TGTGCCAGCAGCCGAGGACTAGCGGGAAAAGGCGAGCAGTACTTC. Complete variable domain (other parts from reference TRBV14 and TRBJ2-7): EAGVTQFPSHSVIEKGQTVTLRCDPISGHDNLYWYRRVMGKEIKFLLHFVKESKQDESGMPNNRFLAERTGGTYSTLKVQPAELEDSGVYFCASSRGLAGKGEQYFGPGTRLTVT.

The CDR3: CASSLSQMNTEAFF. DNA for the CDR3: TGTGCCAGCAGTTTATCACAGATGAACACTGAAGCTTTCTTT. The gene calls are TRBV28 and TRBJ1-1; D ambiguous. Looked up from germline, CDR1 is MDHEN and CDR2 is SYDVKM. V lost 1 base to trimming and J lost 0 bases, with 6 bases between them. The length of the CDR3 is 14 residues.

The gene calls are TRBV5-1 and TRBJ2-5; tentative D call: TRBD2 (6 bases). Between the trimmed V and J ends, which lost 3 bases and 2 bases, there was a span of 17 bases. From germline, CDR1 is SGHRS and CDR2 YFSETQ. The length of the CDR3 is 16 residues. The CDR3 loop is CASSSGRGSLQETQYF. In DNA form, the CDR3 reads TGCGCCAGCAGCTCCGGACGGGGGAGCCTTCAAGAGACCCAGTACTTC. The full variable domain, completed using reference TRBV5-1 and TRBJ2-5, is KAGVTQTPRYLIKTRGQQVTLSCSPISGHRSVSWYQQTPGQGLQFLFEYFSETQRNKGNFPGRFSGRQFSNSRSEMNVSTLELGDSALYLCASSSGRGSLQETQYFGPGTRLLVL.

This clone was seen more than once but under ten times. The chain uses TRBV4-1 and TRBJ1-1, with 7 bases that match TRBD1. The CDR3 loop spans 16 amino acids. In germline, CDR1 is MGHRA, CDR2 YSYEKL. J was trimmed by 4 bases and V by 0 bases; bases with no gene match: 8. The CDR3 nucleotides are TGCGCCAGCAGCCAAGAGTTGACAGGGAGAGGCACTGAAGCTTTCTTT. Its translation: CASSQELTGRGTEAFF.

In its sample, this clone was seen once. This chain links TRBV6-5 with TRBJ2-5; no clear D gene. CDR1 MNHEY and CDR2 SVGAGI come from the germline V gene. The CDR3 extends over 13 amino acids. V lost 4 bases and J lost 2, with 8 bases in between. In DNA form, the CDR3 reads TGTGCCAGCAGTTCCTATGAACAAGAGACCCAGTACTTC. Encoded protein: CASSSYEQETQYF.

This sequence joins TRBV15 and TRBJ2-7; the match to TRBD2 covers 7 bases. The CDR3 consists of 15 residues. With V trimmed by 1 base and J by 6 bases, 9 bases remained unmatched. Germline CDR1 LNHNV, CDR2 YYDKDF (reference sequence). CDR3 in amino acids: CATSRGGGGYGEQYF. CDR3 nucleotides: TGTGCCACCAGCAGAGGTGGGGGGGGTTACGGCGAGCAGTACTTC.

V is TRBV5-1 and J is TRBJ2-3, with 7 bases identical to TRBD2. J lost 1 base, V lost 0 bases, and 8 bases had no gene match. Per the germline V gene, CDR1 is SGHRS and CDR2 is YFSETQ. The CDR3 contains 17 residues. The CDR3 protein is CASSLASGGPGTDTQYF. The CDR3 coding sequence is TGCGCCAGCAGCTTGGCCTCGGGGGGTCCCGGCACAGATACGCAGTATTTT.

The rearrangement links TRBV18 to TRBJ1-1; D might be TRBD1 (5 bases). CDR3 length: 14 amino acids. Germline loops: CDR1 KGHSH, CDR2 LQKENI. V dropped 2 bases and J dropped 2 bases, with 9 bases sitting between them. This chain's CDR3 is CASSPSGANTEAFF. Here the CDR3 DNA reads TGTGCCAGCTCACCAAGTGGGGCCAACACTGAAGCTTTCTTT.

The CDR3, as DNA: TGCGCCAGCAGTGAGTCTTCGGGGCTGGCTGAGCAGTTCTTC. It specifies CASSESSGLAEQFF. J is TRBJ2-1 and V is TRBV10-1; the D call may be TRBD1 or TRBD2 (5 bases each). Trimming took 0 bases from V and 9 from J, leaving 12 bases between them. Germline values: CDR1 WNHNN, CDR2 SYGVQD (reference sequence). This CDR3 region has 14 residues.

The V gene is TRBV18, the J gene TRBJ2-7; 11 positions match TRBD1. CDR3 length equals 14 residues. V shed 4 bases, J shed 6 bases, and the junction held 5 bases outside the gene matches. Germline-derived CDR1 and CDR2 are KGHSH and LQKENI. CDR3 in DNA: TGTGCCAGCTCACGAGGACAGGGGGCGGTCGAGCAGTACTTC. It translates to CASSRGQGAVEQYF.

The rearrangement uses TRBV19 and TRBJ2-5; 8 bases agree with TRBD1. The CDR3 loop spans 14 amino acids. V lost 5 bases to trimming and J lost 5 bases; unmatched junction nucleotides: 7. CDR1 and CDR2 (germline): LNHDA, SQIVND (reference sequence). Here the CDR3 DNA reads TGTGCCAGTAGTCTTCAGGGGGCAGGGGAGACCCAGTACTTC. Its translation is CASSLQGAGETQYF.

J is TRBJ2-3 and V is TRBV7-2; tentative D call: TRBD2 (5 bases). Looked up from germline, CDR1 is SGHTA and CDR2 is FQGNSA. The CDR3 loop spans 13 amino acids. The CDR3 coding sequence is TGTACTAGTAGACTACTCGCCAGAGATACGCAGTATTTT. It encodes CTSRLLARDTQYF.

This clone appeared a single time. CDR3 residues: CASGFFTGRGGSPLHF. The CDR3, as DNA: TGTGCTAGTGGTTTCTTCACGGGGAGGGGGGGATCACCCCTCCACTTT. V usage is TRBV12-5 and J usage is TRBJ1-6, with TRBD1 as a possible D gene (6 bases). Germline CDR1 reads LGHNT; CDR2 reads FRNRAP. Trimming took 3 bases from V and 10 from J, leaving 19 bases between them. The CDR3 has 16 amino acids. Variable domain in full (rest from reference TRBV12-5 and TRBJ1-6): DARVTQTPRHKVTEMGQEVTMRCQPILGHNTVFWYRQTMMQGLELLAYFRNRAPLDDSGMPKDRFSAEMPDATLATLKIQPSEPRDSAVYFCASGFFTGRGGSPLHFGNGTRLTVT.

The rearrangement links TRBV19 to TRBJ1-5; D uncertain. CDR1 and CDR2 (germline): LNHDA, SQIVND (reference sequence). Trimming took off 9 bases at V and 2 bases at J, with 20 bases between the two ends. This CDR3 is built from 16 residues. This chain's CDR3 is CASALGRYAGNQPQHF. In DNA form, the CDR3 reads TGTGCCAGCGCCTTAGGGCGCTACGCGGGCAATCAGCCCCAGCATTTT.

The chain is built from TRBV6-5 and TRBJ1-4; the D gene is possibly TRBD1 (6 bases). The CDR3 covers 14 residues. V shed 5 bases and J shed 1 base, with 8 bases lying between them. Per the germline V gene, CDR1 is MNHEY and CDR2 is SVGAGI. CDR3 coding DNA: TGTGCCAGCAGTCCAGGGGTAACTAATGAAAAACTGTTTTTT. Residues: CASSPGVTNEKLFF.

The rearrangement links TRBV19 to TRBJ2-2, with 8 bases identical to TRBD1. The CDR3 sequence is 15 residues long. The germline V gene encodes CDR1 LNHDA and CDR2 SQIVND (reference sequence). The ends lost 3 bases at V and 6 bases at J; junction bases unmatched: 6. CDR3 in DNA: TGTGCCAGTAGTATCCCACAGGGGGACGCCGGGGAGCTGTTTTTT. Translated, it gives CASSIPQGDAGELFF.

The chain couples TRBV6-1 to TRBJ1-2; D is undetermined. With 4 bases removed from V and 0 bases from J, the gap between germline ends came to 12 bases. The CDR3 extends over 15 amino acids. Germline loops: CDR1 MNHNS, CDR2 SASEGT. The DNA for the CDR3 is TGTGCCAGCAGTGGGGGATACGTAGCTAACTATGGCTACACCTTC. Its translation is CASSGGYVANYGYTF.

V usage is TRBV30 and J usage is TRBJ1-1; D is uncertain. The germline V gene encodes CDR1 GTSNPN and CDR2 SVGIG (reference sequence). This CDR3 region has 12 residues. Between the trimmed V and J ends, which lost 0 bases and 10 bases, there was a span of 12 bases. CDR3 in DNA: TGTGCCTGGAGTGTACTCGGTCCTCGAGCTTTCTTT. It is translated as CAWSVLGPRAFF.

This clone was detected once. The J gene is TRBJ2-1, the V gene TRBV7-9; 9 bases line up with TRBD2. The CDR3 runs 13 residues. Per germline, CDR1 SEHNR and CDR2 FQNEAQ (reference sequence). Losses at the gene ends were 5 bases for V and 10 bases for J; bases not matched to a gene: 6. CDR3 bases: TGTGCCAGCAGCACGCTGCGGGGGGGCGAGCAGTTCTTC. It specifies CASSTLRGGEQFF.

J is TRBJ1-5 and V is TRBV6-5; D gene unclear. CDR3 length equals 14 residues. Germline V gene data show CDR1 as MNHEY and CDR2 as SVGAGI. V was pared by 6 bases and J by 1 base, with 10 bases between. This CDR3 is CASSIGLSNQPQHF. CDR3 DNA sequence: TGTGCCAGCAGCATCGGACTCAGCAATCAGCCCCAGCATTTT.

This clone is a singleton in its sample. CDR3 amino acids: CASSPFGTGTGYEQYF. CDR3 coding DNA: TGTGCCAGCAGCCCTTTCGGGACAGGGACGGGGTACGAGCAGTACTTC. This rearrangement joins TRBV7-6 to TRBJ2-7; the match to TRBD1 covers 9 bases. The CDR3 contains 16 residues. The trim removed 5 bases at V and 4 bases at J, leaving 12 bases unmatched. Germline-derived CDR1 and CDR2 are SGHVS and FNYEAQ.

V gene TRBV14 combines with J gene TRBJ1-5, with unresolved D. Germline-derived CDR1 and CDR2 are SGHDN and FVKESK. V gave up 2 bases and J gave up 10 bases, with 12 bases separating them. The length of the CDR3 is 13 residues. CDR3: CASSQREFEPQHF. CDR3 sequence (DNA): TGTGCCAGCAGCCAACGGGAGTTCGAACCCCAGCATTTT.

The gene calls are TRBV2 and TRBJ2-7, with D perhaps assigned TRBD1 or TRBD2 (5 bases each). CDR3 size: 14 residues. Germline CDR1 and CDR2: SNHLY and FYNNEI. V dropped 11 bases and J dropped 2 bases, with 19 bases sitting between them. CDR3 loop: CAGGSGSRTYEQYF. CDR3 DNA sequence: TGTGCCGGGGGAAGCGGATCCCGAACCTACGAGCAGTACTTC.

The genes are TRBV6-5 and TRBJ1-2; tentatively, D is TRBD1 (5 bases). The CDR3 is 14 amino acids. V lost 7 bases, J lost 2 bases, and 14 bases lay in between. Germline V gives CDR1 MNHEY, CDR2 SVGAGI. The CDR3 sequence: CASTPRGSNYGYTF. CDR3 DNA: TGTGCCAGCACCCCGAGGGGATCCAACTATGGCTACACCTTC.